The clone carrying this T cell receptor beta chain was seen a few times. Its antigen is undetermined. The sample belongs to a study of CD8 T cells in ankylosing spondylitis. V was pared by 4 bases and J by 2 bases, with 7 bases of the junction left unmatched. The germline CDR1 and CDR2 sequences are SGHRS and YFSETQ. The CDR3 spans 15 residues. Study results and caveats: Matched ankylosing spondylitis synovial fluid reportedly contained a significantly enriched population of disease-linked clones. Relatively rare in peripheral blood, disease-linked clones were also CD8+.

TCRdb analysed the 5' RACE reads with MiXCR anew, one entry per CDR3 protein. The sample has 240,000 or so distinct CDR3 sequences; around 10% are singletons. The chain has TRBV5-1 and TRBJ2-3, with 7 bases lining up with TRBD2. What was sequenced was blood, either unsorted or a sorted T cell fraction (not recorded which). The source of this sequence is a male donor with ankylosing spondylitis or in good health (not recorded which). The CDR3 region has the DNA TGCGCCAGCAGCATCGCTAGCGGCTCCACAGATACGCAGTATTTT. Translating gives CASSIASGSTDTQYF.